These T cell receptor beta chains were read from a single sample in a study of T-cell reconstitution after alpha-beta-depleted transplantation in children. TCRdb independently ran MiXCR on the PCR reads; one entry per CDR3 protein. The sample includes roughly 790,000 distinct CDR3 sequences, less than 20% of them seen just once. Sequencing used PBMCs, mostly from graft donor cells, obtained 360 days after TCRalphabeta/CD19-depleted stem cell transplant. These receptors were collected from a male patient aged 5 to 17 who had a stem cell transplant for acute lymphoblastic leukemia, so the T cells may come from the graft donor. Each CDR3 is given with its conserved first and last residue. The D gene is left open where the match is weak. Rows may omit the clone size; those that give it use once, few, many or a size class.

j_call v_call clone_size d_call cdr3_nt cdr3_aa
TRBJ2-7 TRBV12-3/TRBV12-4 few TRBD2 TGTGCCAGCAGTTTCACAAGCGGGAGGCCCTACGAGCAGTACTTC CASSFTSGRPYEQYF
TRBJ1-4 TRBV15 NA NA TGTGCCACCAGCAGAGTGCGGGATAGTGGGGAAAAACTGTTTTTT CATSRVRDSGEKLFF
TRBJ1-2 TRBV9 few TRBD1 TGTGCCAGCAGCGCCTCCGGGACAGGGTTCTATGGCTACACCTTC CASSASGTGFYGYTF
TRBJ1-1 TRBV25-1 NA NA TGTGCCAGCAATAGGGGTGCCACTGAAGCTTTCTTT CASNRGATEAFF
TRBJ2-2 TRBV27 NA NA TGTGCCAGCAGTTGGACTGACAGGAGAACCGGGGAGCTGTTTTTT CASSWTDRRTGELFF
TRBJ2-1 TRBV28 NA TRBD2 TGTGCCAGCAGTTTACCCAGCGGGATGTCCTACAATGAGCAGTTCTTC CASSLPSGMSYNEQFF
TRBJ2-5 TRBV20-1 few TRBD2 TGCAGTGCCCCCCTAGCGGGGATTCAAGAGACCCAGTACTTC CSAPLAGIQETQYF
TRBJ2-6 TRBV6-1 NA TRBD2 TGTGCCAGCAGTGAGGTTCGTCGGACTAGAATGCGTCAAGGGGCCAACGTCCTGACTTTC CASSEVRRTRMRQGANVLTF
TRBJ2-3 TRBV11-2 few TRBD2 TGTGCCAGCAGCTCGCCGGGACTAGCGGGAGGAGGAGCAGATACGCAGTATTTT CASSSPGLAGGGADTQYF
TRBJ1-5 TRBV25-1 few NA TGTGCCAGCAGTGACAGCCTTAATCAGCCCCAGCATTTT CASSDSLNQPQHF
TRBJ2-1 TRBV7-2 few NA TGTGCCAGCAGCCACCGACACGGCCCCAATGAGCAGTTCTTC CASSHRHGPNEQFF
TRBJ2-7 TRBV10-3 NA TRBD2 TGTGCCATCAGTGAGCTAGCGGGATCCTACGAGCAGTACTTC CAISELAGSYEQYF
TRBJ1-2 TRBV25-1 NA TRBD1 TGTGCCAGCAGTGGGCCGGGACAGGGGAACTATGGCTACACCTTC CASSGPGQGNYGYTF
TRBJ2-7 TRBV23-1 few NA TGCGCCAGCGGACAGTCCTCCTACGAGCAGTACTTC CASGQSSYEQYF
TRBJ1-5 TRBV12-3/TRBV12-4 NA NA TGTGCCAGCAGTTTTACCAGTAGCAATCAGCCCCAGCATTTT CASSFTSSNQPQHF
TRBJ2-7 TRBV5-1 few NA TGCGCCAGCAGCTACGAAGACCGCTCCTACGAGCAGTACTTC CASSYEDRSYEQYF
TRBJ2-7 TRBV12-3/TRBV12-4 many TRBD1 TGTGCCAGCAGTTGGGACAGCGCCTACGAGCAGTACTTC CASSWDSAYEQYF
TRBJ2-4 TRBV12-3/TRBV12-4 NA NA TGTGCCAGCAACCAGCTACCTCTAGGGGGTCGATTACTAGCCAAAAACATTCAGTACTTC CASNQLPLGGRLLAKNIQYF
TRBJ2-1 TRBV5-1 NA NA TGCGCCAGCAGCCCGGATGACTGGAACAATGAGCAGTTCTTC CASSPDDWNNEQFF
TRBJ2-3 TRBV27 NA NA TGTGCCAGCAGTCCTTATATGGGTGGGAGTACGCAGTATTTT CASSPYMGGSTQYF
TRBJ2-1 TRBV15 few TRBD1 TGTGCCACCAGCAGCGGACAGGGGCTATACAATGAGCAGTTCTTC CATSSGQGLYNEQFF
TRBJ2-7 TRBV7-6 NA NA TGTGCCAGCAGCTTATCCGAGAACTCCTACGAGCAGTACTTC CASSLSENSYEQYF
TRBJ2-7 TRBV18 many NA TGTGCCAGCTCACCACAACTTGGCGAGCAGTACTTC CASSPQLGEQYF
TRBJ1-6 TRBV7-6 few TRBD1 TGTGCCAGCAGCTTAGGCGTCGGACAGGGTGTATCACCCCTCCACTTT CASSLGVGQGVSPLHF
TRBJ2-7 TRBV4-1 few NA TGCGCCAGCAGCTGGGGACACGTCCCCTCCTACGAGCAGTACTTC CASSWGHVPSYEQYF
TRBJ2-1 TRBV20-1 many TRBD2 TGCAGTCGGAGGGGACTAGCGAGAAATGAGCAGTTCTTC CSRRGLARNEQFF
TRBJ2-3 TRBV12-3/TRBV12-4 NA TRBD2 TGTGCCAGCAGTTTCTTGACTAGCACCACAGATACGCAGTATTTT CASSFLTSTTDTQYF
TRBJ2-6 TRBV4-1 few NA TGCGCCAGCAGCCAATTCACCAGGGCTGGGGCCAACGTCCTGACTTTC CASSQFTRAGANVLTF
TRBJ2-2 TRBV4-1 few NA TGCGCCAGCAGCCAAGATGACAAGGCCGGTAACGCCGGGGAGCTGTTTTTT CASSQDDKAGNAGELFF
TRBJ2-7 TRBV7-2 few TRBD2 TGTGCCAGCAGCCGAGCGGGGACGGGACTCTCCTACGAGCAGTACTTC CASSRAGTGLSYEQYF
TRBJ2-3 TRBV7-9 NA NA TGTGCCAGCAGTTTTACCGGGACGATCCCAGATACGCAGTATTTT CASSFTGTIPDTQYF
TRBJ2-7 TRBV25-1 few NA TGTGCCAGCAGTGAATCTCGGGATGGGCAGTACTTC CASSESRDGQYF
TRBJ2-6 TRBV12-3/TRBV12-4 NA NA TGTGCCAGCATCCTCTCTGGGGCCAACGTCCTGACTTTC CASILSGANVLTF